This entry lists 27 T cell receptor beta chains sequenced from one sample in a study of blood T cell repertoires in COVID-19. The assay was immunoSEQ multiplex PCR, and TCRdb's table has in-frame clones only and misses some. Of more than 200,000 clones detected, roughly 90% appear once; the ten largest clones hold 2% to 2.5%. Sequenced material: peripheral blood. The receptors were sampled from a woman in her 50s with acute or convalescent COVID-19.

This clone occurred a few times. The chain is built from TRBV6-6 and TRBJ1-1; D uncertain. The V and J ends lost 4 bases and 5 bases respectively, with 11 bases between them. The CDR3 has 13 amino acids. CDR1 MNHNY and CDR2 SVGAGI come from the germline V gene (reference sequence). Here the CDR3 DNA reads TGTGCCAGCAGTTCTAGTGAGAGGACTGAAGCTTTCTTT. It codes for CASSSSERTEAFF.

Comments on this clone: Because the CDR3's place on the DNA is in doubt, the DNA is left out and the CDR3 is given as listed by TCRdb. The CDR3 is CASSVAQGAMYF. This chain links TRBV19 with TRBJ2-5; the table's D call TRBD1 went unverified against the DNA. Both ends counted, the CDR3 spans 12 residues. CDR1 and CDR2 (germline): LNHDA, SQIVND (reference sequence).

This clone appeared a single time. The V gene is TRBV5-6, the J gene TRBJ2-4, with D uncertain. V was shortened by 4 bases and J by 5 bases, with 13 bases between the two germline ends. This CDR3 has 14 amino acids. In germline, CDR1 is SGHDT, CDR2 YYEEEE. The CDR3 nucleotides read TGTGCCAGCAGCCCGGCCGCGGCCCAAAACATTCAGTACTTC. This gives the protein CASSPAAAQNIQYF. The full variable domain, rest sourced from reference TRBV5-6 and TRBJ2-4, is DAGVTQSPTHLIKTRGQQVTLRCSPKSGHDTVSWYQQALGQGPQFIFQYYEEEERQRGNFPDRFSGHQFPNYSSELNVNALLLGDSALYLCASSPAAAQNIQYFGAGTRLSVL.

The chain recombines TRBV10-3 with TRBJ2-3; TRBD2 aligns across 7 bases. Trimming cost V 0 bases and J 4 bases; bases outside gene matches: 10. Germline V gene data show CDR1 as ENHRY and CDR2 as SYGVKD. The CDR3 loop spans 17 amino acids. The CDR3 region is CAISESGGRRGADTQYF. The CDR3, as DNA: TGTGCCATCAGTGAGTCGGGAGGGCGAAGGGGCGCAGATACGCAGTATTTT.

V is TRBV27 and J is TRBJ2-7; 7 positions agree with TRBD1. CDR1 and CDR2 (germline): MNHEY, SMNVEV (reference sequence). This CDR3 comprises 11 residues. J lost 9 bases, V lost 10 bases, and 9 bases had no gene match. The CDR3 DNA sequence: TGTGCCACCCGGGACAGCACGGGGCAGTACTTC. Protein sequence: CATRDSTGQYF.

The CDR3 sequence: CASSDSERRETQYF. The CDR3 region has the DNA TGCGCCAGCAGTGATTCGGAGAGGCGGGAGACCCAGTACTTC. The chain combines TRBV10-1 with TRBJ2-5; unclear D gene. CDR3 length equals 14 residues. The V gene lost 3 bases and the J gene lost 5 bases, with 13 bases spanning the gap. The germline CDR1 and CDR2 sequences are WNHNN and SYGVQD (reference sequence).

The gene calls are TRBV5-8 and TRBJ1-2, with D perhaps TRBD1 (6 bases). Trimming stripped 3 bases from V and 5 bases from J, with 14 bases between. The germline V gene encodes CDR1 SGHTS and CDR2 YDEGEE. CDR3 length: 14 residues. This CDR3 reads CASSSLLGTYGYTF. CDR3 nucleotide sequence: TGTGCCAGCAGCTCCTTATTAGGGACATATGGCTACACCTTC.

The chain links TRBV7-2 to TRBJ2-3; perhaps TRBD1 as D (5 bases). The V and J ends lost 2 bases and 4 bases respectively, with 13 bases between them. The germline gives CDR1 SGHTA, CDR2 FQGNSA. The CDR3 contains 15 residues. The CDR3, as DNA: TGTGCCAGCAGCTTAACCAGGGTGGCGTCAGATACGCAGTATTTT. It encodes CASSLTRVASDTQYF.

V and J are TRBV10-1 and TRBJ2-3, with 8 bases lining up with TRBD2. The CDR3 extends over 16 amino acids. Germline CDR1 is WNHNN and CDR2 is SYGVQD (reference sequence). After removal of 2 bases from V and 5 bases from J, the junction contained 9 bases not matched to a gene. The CDR3 loop reads CASSESPAGEIDTQYF. The CDR3 bases are TGCGCCAGCAGTGAGAGTCCAGCGGGAGAGATAGATACGCAGTATTTT.

V and J are TRBV9 and TRBJ1-3, with D unresolved. Trimming cost V 1 base and J 1 base, with 6 bases left between them. The CDR3 runs 14 residues. The germline gives CDR1 SGDLS, CDR2 YYNGEE. The CDR3 loop is CASSVSGSGNTIYF. CDR3 nucleotide sequence: TGTGCCAGCAGCGTATCGGGGTCTGGAAACACCATATATTTT. The full variable domain, rest sourced from reference TRBV9 and TRBJ1-3, is DSGVTQTPKHLITATGQRVTLRCSPRSGDLSVYWYQQSLDQGLQFLIQYYNGEERAKGNILERFSAQQFPDLHSELNLSSLELGDSALYFCASSVSGSGNTIYFGEGSWLTVV.

This clone was seen a few times. V is TRBV5-1 and J is TRBJ1-1; D gene ambiguous. The CDR3 consists of 15 residues. The V and J ends lost 5 bases and 1 base respectively, with 15 bases between them. From germline, CDR1 is SGHRS and CDR2 YFSETQ. This chain's CDR3 is CASRLIQPTNTEAFF. The CDR3 DNA sequence: TGCGCCAGCAGGCTGATACAGCCCACGAACACTGAAGCTTTCTTT.

This clone was seen a handful of times. The chain joins TRBV6-6 to TRBJ1-1; no reliable D call. Trimming took off 7 bases at V and 0 bases at J, with 12 bases between the two ends. The CDR3 runs to 14 residues. Germline assignment: CDR1 MNHNY and CDR2 SVGAGI (reference sequence). CDR3 loop: CASIFGPMNTEAFF. In DNA, the CDR3 is TGTGCCAGCATATTCGGTCCCATGAACACTGAAGCTTTCTTT.

The chain uses TRBV5-4 and TRBJ2-7; D possibly corresponds to TRBD2 (5 bases). The CDR3 spans 13 residues. Germline CDR1 SGHNT, CDR2 YYREEE (reference sequence). Trimming shortened V by 2 bases and J by 7 bases, and 13 bases separated the two germline ends. The CDR3 bases are TGTGCCAGCAGCTTATTTCGAGGGTGGGAGCAGTACTTC. As protein: CASSLFRGWEQYF.

This chain connects TRBV5-5 to TRBJ1-2; 12 positions agree with TRBD1. There are 16 residues in the CDR3. Per germline, CDR1 SGHKS and CDR2 YYEKEE (reference sequence). Trimming at V came to 4 bases and at J to 8 bases, leaving 12 bases not matched to a gene. The CDR3 here is CASSLRDRGLNLGYTF. CDR3 nucleotide sequence: TGTGCCAGCAGCCTCCGGGACAGGGGGCTCAATTTGGGCTACACCTTC.

The chain employs TRBV2 and TRBJ2-3, with 9 nucleotides matching TRBD2. The germline CDR1 and CDR2 sequences are SNHLY and FYNNEI. Trimming at V came to 10 bases and at J to 7 bases, leaving 6 bases not matched to a gene. The CDR3 extends over 12 amino acids. In DNA, the CDR3 is TGTGCCATGCGGGGGGGCAGCTATACGCAGTATTTT. It is translated as CAMRGGSYTQYF.

This clone appeared once. This sequence joins TRBV19 and TRBJ2-3, with 10 bases aligning to TRBD2. CDR3 length: 15 amino acids. CDR1 and CDR2 from the germline V gene are LNHDA and SQIVND (reference sequence). V lost 5 bases and J lost 3; bases outside the gene matches: 5. CDR3 sequence reads: CASSGAGGRTDTQYF. CDR3 DNA: TGTGCCAGTAGTGGAGCGGGAGGGCGTACAGATACGCAGTATTTT.

The J gene is TRBJ2-6, the V gene TRBV6-5; D not certain. Trimming removed 7 bases at V and 2 bases at J, with 6 bases between. The germline CDR1 and CDR2 sequences are MNHEY and SVGAGI. The CDR3 is 13 amino acids. CDR3 sequence: CASTPAGANVLTF. CDR3 nucleotide sequence: TGTGCCAGCACCCCCGCTGGGGCCAACGTCCTGACTTTC.

This rearrangement joins TRBV7-3 to TRBJ1-5; D unresolved. Trimming took off 1 base at V and 5 bases at J, with 6 bases between the two ends. Germline V gene sequence: CDR1 SGHTA, CDR2 FQGTGA. The CDR3 sequence is 13 residues long. The CDR3 DNA follows: TGTGCCAGCAGCTTAAACTACGATCAGCCCCAGCATTTT. This gives the protein CASSLNYDQPQHF.

V usage is TRBV7-9 and J usage is TRBJ1-1, with 7 positions matching TRBD1. The ends lost 5 bases at V and 2 bases at J; junction bases unmatched: 5. Germline CDR1 reads SEHNR; CDR2 reads FQNEAQ (reference sequence). The CDR3 spans 14 residues. The CDR3 sequence is CASSLGQVNTEAFF. DNA for the CDR3: TGTGCCAGCAGCCTCGGACAGGTTAACACTGAAGCTTTCTTT. Using reference TRBV7-9 and TRBJ1-1 for the parts outside the CDR3, the full variable domain is DTGVSQNPRHKITKRGQNVTFRCDPISEHNRLYWYRQTLGQGPEFLTYFQNEAQLEKSRLLSDRFSAERPKGSFSTLEIQRTEQGDSAMYLCASSLGQVNTEAFFGQGTRLTVV.

This chain joins TRBV18 and TRBJ1-2; maybe TRBD1 (5 bases). The CDR3 spans 14 residues. The germline V gene has CDR1 KGHSH and CDR2 LQKENI. V was shortened by 3 bases and J by 8 bases, with 16 bases between the two germline ends. As DNA, the CDR3 is TGTGCCAGCTCACCCGGTTTAGGAGGGGAGGGCTACACCTTC. It translates to CASSPGLGGEGYTF. The entire variable domain, with the rest obtained from reference TRBV18 and TRBJ1-2, is as follows: NAGVMQNPRHLVRRRGQEARLRCSPMKGHSHVYWYRQLPEEGLKFMVYLQKENIIDESGMPKERFSAEFPKEGPSILRIQQVVRGDSAAYFCASSPGLGGEGYTFGSGTRLTVV.

The CDR3 coding sequence is TGTGCCAGCAGCAACCCGAGCCGAGGACAGGGAAACTACGAGCAGTACTTC. Protein sequence: CASSNPSRGQGNYEQYF. This chain connects TRBV21-1 to TRBJ2-7; TRBD1, as called in the table, went unchecked against the DNA. TRBV21-1 is described as a pseudogene. This CDR3 region has 17 residues.

The rearrangement joins TRBV27 to TRBJ1-1; D is undetermined. The CDR3 runs 15 residues. Germline V gives CDR1 MNHEY, CDR2 SMNVEV (reference sequence). Trimming cost V 0 bases and J 4 bases, with 12 bases left between them. The CDR3 DNA reads as TGTGCCAGCAGTTTATCGAGGCCGGCCGGCACTGAAGCTTTCTTT. It specifies CASSLSRPAGTEAFF.

Of note for this clone: The same CDR3 is also encoded by other DNA sequences in this sample. V and J are TRBV5-1 and TRBJ2-1, with TRBD2 matching over 11 bases. Trimming removed 0 bases from V and 7 bases from J; junction bases left unmatched: 3. Germline V gene sequence: CDR1 SGHRS, CDR2 YFSETQ. The CDR3 totals 15 residues. The CDR3 nucleotides read TGCGCCAGCAGCTTGGAACTAGCGGGAGTAAATGAGCAGTTCTTC. It encodes CASSLELAGVNEQFF.

This chain links TRBV18 with TRBJ2-5, with 8 nucleotides matching TRBD1. This CDR3 contains 14 residues. V shed 3 bases and J 4 bases; nucleotides not matched to a gene: 4. Germline CDR1 KGHSH, CDR2 LQKENI. The CDR3 DNA is TGTGCCAGCTCACCGGACAGGGCGGGAGAGACCCAGTACTTC. This gives the protein CASSPDRAGETQYF.

This clone was detected only once. The sample carries other DNA sequences with the same CDR3. The chain carries TRBV10-3 and TRBJ2-3; 12 bases align to TRBD2. V lost 0 bases and J lost 6; bases outside the gene matches: 4. Germline CDR1 is ENHRY and CDR2 is SYGVKD. The CDR3 spans 16 residues. The DNA for the CDR3 is TGTGCCATCAGTGAGTCGCTAGCGGGGGGGCCCGATACGCAGTATTTT. This gives the protein CAISESLAGGPDTQYF.

This clone was observed a handful of times. V is TRBV9 and J is TRBJ2-5; 15 positions agree with TRBD2. CDR3 length: 17 amino acids. Germline CDR1 SGDLS, CDR2 YYNGEE. Losses at the gene ends were 4 bases for V and 0 bases for J; bases not matched to a gene: 4. CDR3 in DNA: TGTGCCAGCAGCCCCGGGACTAGCGGGGGGTACCAAGAGACCCAGTACTTC. Its translation: CASSPGTSGGYQETQYF.

In regard to this clone: This could be a read error, since a much larger clone is one nucleotide away. Within the sample, other DNA sequences also encode this same CDR3. CDR3 sequence reads: CASSQDRDQPQHF. In DNA, the CDR3 is TGTGCCAGCAGCCAAGATCGCGATCAGCCCCAGCATTTT. The chain recombines TRBV3-1 (or the pseudogene TRBV3-2) with TRBJ1-5; no firm D call. Trimming stripped 0 bases from V and 5 bases from J, with 5 bases between. There are 13 residues in the CDR3. Germline lookup yields CDR1 LGHDT and CDR2 YNNKEL (reference sequence).